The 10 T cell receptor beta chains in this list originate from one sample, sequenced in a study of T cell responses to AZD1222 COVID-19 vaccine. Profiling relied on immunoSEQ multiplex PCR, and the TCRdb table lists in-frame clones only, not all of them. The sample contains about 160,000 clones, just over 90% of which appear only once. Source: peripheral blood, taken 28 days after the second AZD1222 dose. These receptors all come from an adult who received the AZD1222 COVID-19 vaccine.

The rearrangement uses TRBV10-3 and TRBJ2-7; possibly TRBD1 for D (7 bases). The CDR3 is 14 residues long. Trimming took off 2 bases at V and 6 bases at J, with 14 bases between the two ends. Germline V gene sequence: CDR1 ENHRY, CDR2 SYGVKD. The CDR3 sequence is CAISEQGGRSEQYF. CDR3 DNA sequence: TGTGCCATCAGTGAGCAGGGGGGCCGCTCCGAGCAGTACTTC.

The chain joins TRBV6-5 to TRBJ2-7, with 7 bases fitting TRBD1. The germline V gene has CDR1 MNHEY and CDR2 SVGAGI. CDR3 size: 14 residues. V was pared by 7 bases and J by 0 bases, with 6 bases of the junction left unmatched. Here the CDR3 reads CASISDRSSYEQYF. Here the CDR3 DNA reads TGTGCCAGCATCTCGGACAGGAGCTCCTACGAGCAGTACTTC.

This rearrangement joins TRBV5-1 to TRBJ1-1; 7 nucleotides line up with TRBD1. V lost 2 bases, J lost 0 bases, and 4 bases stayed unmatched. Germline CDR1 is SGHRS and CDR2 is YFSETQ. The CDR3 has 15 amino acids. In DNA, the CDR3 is TGCGCCAGCAGCTTCGAGACAGGGATGAACACTGAAGCTTTCTTT. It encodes CASSFETGMNTEAFF.

This chain's CDR3 is CASRKGGGVTGELFF. The DNA for the CDR3 is TGTGCCAGCCGGAAGGGGGGTGGTGTCACCGGGGAGCTGTTTTTT. The V call is TRBV19, the J call TRBJ2-2; TRBD1 or TRBD2 may be the D gene (6 bases each). The CDR3 runs 15 residues. Germline CDR1 is LNHDA and CDR2 is SQIVND (reference sequence). V gave up 9 bases and J gave up 4 bases, with 18 bases separating them.

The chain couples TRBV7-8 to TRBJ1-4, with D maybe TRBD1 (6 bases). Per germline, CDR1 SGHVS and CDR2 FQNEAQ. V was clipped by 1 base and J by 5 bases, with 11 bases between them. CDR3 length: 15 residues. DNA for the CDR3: TGTGCCAGCAGCTTAGAGCCAGGGGTAAATGAAAAACTGTTTTTT. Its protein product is CASSLEPGVNEKLFF. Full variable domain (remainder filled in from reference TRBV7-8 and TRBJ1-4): GAGVSQSPRYKVAKRGQDVALRCDPISGHVSLFWYQQALGQGPEFLTYFQNEAQLDKSGLPSDRFFAERPEGSVSTLKIQRTQQEDSAVYLCASSLEPGVNEKLFFGSGTQLSVL.

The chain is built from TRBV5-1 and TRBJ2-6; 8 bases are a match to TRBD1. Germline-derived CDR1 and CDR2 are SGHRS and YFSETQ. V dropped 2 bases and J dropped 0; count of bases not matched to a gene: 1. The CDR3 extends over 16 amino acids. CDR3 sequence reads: CASSFTGGSGANVLTF. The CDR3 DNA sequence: TGCGCCAGCAGCTTTACAGGGGGCTCTGGGGCCAACGTCCTGACTTTC.

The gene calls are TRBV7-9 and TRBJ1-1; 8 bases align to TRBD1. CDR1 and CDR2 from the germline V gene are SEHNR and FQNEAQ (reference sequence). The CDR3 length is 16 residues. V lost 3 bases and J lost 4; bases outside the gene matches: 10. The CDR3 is CASSFPGQGQSTEAFF. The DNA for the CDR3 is TGTGCCAGCAGCTTCCCAGGACAGGGTCAGAGCACTGAAGCTTTCTTT. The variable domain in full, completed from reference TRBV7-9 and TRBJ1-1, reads DTGVSQNPRHKITKRGQNVTFRCDPISEHNRLYWYRQTLGQGPEFLTYFQNEAQLEKSRLLSDRFSAERPKGSFSTLEIQRTEQGDSAMYLCASSFPGQGQSTEAFFGQGTRLTVV.

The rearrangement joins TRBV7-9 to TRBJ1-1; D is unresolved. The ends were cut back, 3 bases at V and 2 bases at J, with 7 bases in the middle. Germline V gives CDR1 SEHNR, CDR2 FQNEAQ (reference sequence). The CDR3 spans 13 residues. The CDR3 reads CASSFERNTEAFF. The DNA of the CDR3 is TGTGCCAGCAGCTTTGAAAGAAACACTGAAGCTTTCTTT.

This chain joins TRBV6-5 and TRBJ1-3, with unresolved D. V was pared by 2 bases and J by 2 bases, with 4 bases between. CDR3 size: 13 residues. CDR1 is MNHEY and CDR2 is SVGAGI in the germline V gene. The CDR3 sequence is CASSYRAGNTIYF. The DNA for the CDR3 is TGTGCCAGCAGTTACAGGGCTGGAAACACCATATATTTT.

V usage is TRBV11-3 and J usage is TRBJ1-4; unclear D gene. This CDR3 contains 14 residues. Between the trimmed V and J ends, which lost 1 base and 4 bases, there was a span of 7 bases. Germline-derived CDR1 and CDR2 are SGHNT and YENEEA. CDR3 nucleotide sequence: TGTGCCAGCAGCTTAGTATGGAGTAATGAAAAACTGTTTTTT. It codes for CASSLVWSNEKLFF.